This T cell receptor beta chain was sequenced during a study of blood T cells in healthy people across ages. Overall study findings and caveats: What prevented conclusive comparison of naive and antigen-experienced cells was that PBMCs were unsorted. Nothing was known about donor CMV status, and this possibly confounded expanded clonotype changes.

A second PCR of 7 to 11 cycles used a sample-barcoded 5' primer and a J-beta primer mix. Every single cDNA molecule received a tag from a template-switch adaptor with 12 random nucleotides. MiXCR was run by TCRdb on the 5' RACE reads, yielding one entry per CDR3 protein. The repertoire holds roughly 680,000 distinct CDR3 sequences, with around 50% as singletons. CDR1 and CDR2 (germline): SGHTA, FQGTGA. J gave up 5 bases and V 4 bases, and 11 bases lay outside the gene matches. This CDR3 region has 16 residues. With regard to this clonotype: Its antigen is not identified.

Specimen: blood. V is TRBV7-3 and J is TRBJ2-5; 9 nucleotides align to TRBD2. The sequence was obtained from a woman aged 80 or over in good health. The CDR3 DNA reads as TGTGCCAGCAGCTCCCTTGCGGGAGGGCCGGTGGAGACCCAGTACTTC. Protein: CASSSLAGGPVETQYF.